The 25 T cell receptor beta chains listed next were all sequenced from one sample in a study of blood T cell repertoires in COVID-19. Some clones are missing from TCRdb's copy, which holds only in-frame ones; the method was immunoSEQ multiplex PCR. The sample has about 81,000 clones; around 80% are singletons. What was sequenced was peripheral blood. The source of these receptors is a human donor in a cohort sampled during active COVID-19.

The table lists this clone with a few counts. The rearrangement links TRBV10-3 to TRBJ1-2, with D uncertain. The CDR3 covers 16 residues. V gave up 0 bases and J gave up 4 bases, with 15 bases separating them. Germline V gene data show CDR1 as ENHRY and CDR2 as SYGVKD. CDR3 residues: CAISESEGTVFYGYTF. CDR3 nucleotides: TGTGCCATCAGTGAGTCTGAGGGCACAGTATTCTATGGCTACACCTTC.

This clone showed up just once. The genes are TRBV27 and TRBJ2-2, with TRBD1 matching 10 bases. This CDR3 is 17 amino acids long. With V trimmed by 7 bases and J by 5 bases, 13 bases remained unmatched. Germline lookup yields CDR1 MNHEY and CDR2 SMNVEV (reference sequence). CDR3 bases: TGTGCCAGCACCACAATAATGGGACAGGGGACGACCGGGGAGCTGTTTTTT. Translated, it gives CASTTIMGQGTTGELFF.

The rearrangement joins TRBV7-3 to TRBJ1-1; the D gene is possibly TRBD1 (5 bases). Between the trimmed V and J ends, which lost 5 bases and 5 bases, there was a span of 18 bases. The germline V gene encodes CDR1 SGHTA and CDR2 FQGTGA. The length of the CDR3 is 15 residues. The CDR3 nucleotides read TGTGCCAGCAGCCCCAGGGCGACGACGCTAACTGAAGCTTTCTTT. It encodes CASSPRATTLTEAFF.

This chain uses TRBV6-5 with TRBJ1-1, with D possibly being TRBD1 (5 bases). This CDR3 has 13 amino acids. Germline-derived CDR1 and CDR2 are MNHEY and SVGAGI. V lost 6 bases, J lost 6 bases, and 14 bases lay in between. The CDR3 region is CASRAGGIPEAFF. The CDR3 DNA reads as TGTGCCAGCAGGGCGGGGGGGATACCTGAAGCTTTCTTT.

The chain uses TRBV6-5 and TRBJ2-7, with TRBD2 matching over 14 bases. This CDR3 comprises 14 residues. CDR1 and CDR2 from the germline V gene are MNHEY and SVGAGI. Losses at the gene ends were 6 bases for V and 7 bases for J; bases not matched to a gene: 5. The CDR3 DNA sequence: TGTGCCAGCAGGACTAGCGGGGGGGCGGAAGAGCAGTACTTC. Residues: CASRTSGGAEEQYF.

This clone has a handful of counts. This sequence joins TRBV7-8 and TRBJ2-7, with 7 bases fitting TRBD1. The CDR3 is 13 amino acids. Germline V gene sequence: CDR1 SGHVS, CDR2 FQNEAQ. J lost 3 bases, V lost 7 bases, and 6 bases had no gene match. The CDR3 sequence is CASTGDSVYEQYF. Here the CDR3 DNA reads TGTGCCAGCACTGGGGACAGTGTCTACGAGCAGTACTTC.

This rearrangement joins TRBV6-5 to TRBJ1-1; D is possibly TRBD1 (6 bases). The germline V gene encodes CDR1 MNHEY and CDR2 SVGAGI. The length of the CDR3 is 14 residues. Trimming shortened V by 7 bases and J by 1 base, and 13 bases separated the two germline ends. The CDR3 here is CASIKRGGNTEAFF. The CDR3 nucleotides are TGTGCCAGCATAAAGAGGGGGGGGAACACTGAAGCTTTCTTT.

J is TRBJ2-6 and V is TRBV6-1; a possible D gene is TRBD2 (6 bases). The CDR3 runs to 18 residues. Germline CDR1 reads MNHNS; CDR2 reads SASEGT. V was pared by 4 bases and J by 0 bases, with 16 bases between. CDR3 coding DNA: TGTGCCAGCAGTGTGACTGGAGGGAGGCTCTCTGGGGCCAACGTCCTGACTTTC. Translation gives CASSVTGGRLSGANVLTF.

The rearrangement joins TRBV5-1 to TRBJ1-6, with D perhaps TRBD1 (6 bases). The CDR3 extends over 15 amino acids. Germline-derived CDR1 and CDR2 are SGHRS and YFSETQ. V was cut by 0 bases and J by 9 bases, with 13 bases left in between. CDR3 loop: CASSLATGGSSPLHF. The CDR3 DNA follows: TGCGCCAGCAGCTTGGCTACGGGGGGCAGTTCACCCCTCCACTTT.

The chain uses TRBV19 and TRBJ1-4, with D perhaps matching TRBD1 (6 bases). Per germline, CDR1 LNHDA and CDR2 SQIVND (reference sequence). This CDR3 region has 13 residues. The ends were cut back, 9 bases at V and 3 bases at J, with 11 bases in the middle. CDR3 DNA: TGTGCCAGCCGACAGGCAGCTAATGAAAAACTGTTTTTT. Its translation: CASRQAANEKLFF.

The chain recombines TRBV5-1 with TRBJ2-3, with 12 positions matching TRBD2. The CDR3 spans 16 residues. V dropped 0 bases and J dropped 2; count of bases not matched to a gene: 1. Germline CDR1 is SGHRS and CDR2 is YFSETQ. For the CDR3, the DNA is TGCGCCAGCAGCTTGGGACTAGCGGGGGACACAGATACGCAGTATTTT. Residues: CASSLGLAGDTDTQYF.

This chain joins TRBV9 and TRBJ2-2; 8 positions agree with TRBD1. Germline assignment: CDR1 SGDLS and CDR2 YYNGEE. This CDR3 region has 16 residues. J gave up 4 bases and V 4 bases, and 9 bases lay outside the gene matches. The CDR3 is CASSPIRGLGTGELFF. In nucleotides, the CDR3 is TGTGCCAGCAGCCCCATCAGGGGGCTGGGCACCGGGGAGCTGTTTTTT.

The chain carries TRBV5-1 and TRBJ2-7; TRBD1 might be the D (6 bases). Trimming took 0 bases from V and 0 from J, leaving 13 bases between them. Germline V CDR1 and CDR2: SGHRS, YFSETQ. The CDR3 loop spans 16 amino acids. The CDR3 DNA reads as TGCGCCAGCAGCTTGGGGGGGACACCAAGCTCCTACGAGCAGTACTTC. Translation: CASSLGGTPSSYEQYF.

The chain joins TRBV11-2 to TRBJ1-5; D possibly corresponds to TRBD1 (6 bases). The CDR3 is 13 amino acids. The V end was cut by 4 bases, the J end by 4 bases, with 8 bases between. Germline CDR1 and CDR2: SGHAT and FQNNGV. The CDR3 nucleotides are TGTGCCAGCAGCTCAACAGGGAATCAGCCCCAGCATTTT. Protein: CASSSTGNQPQHF.

Remarks on this clone: One end of the junction is discordant with germline, which a read error may explain. J is TRBJ2-7 and V is TRBV6-5; possibly TRBD2 for D (6 bases). CDR3 length: 13 amino acids. CDR1 MNHEY and CDR2 SVGAGI come from the germline V gene. CDR3 loop: CASSRGTLYEQYF. CDR3 coding DNA: TGTGCCAGCAGTCGCGGGACGCTCTACGAGCAGTATTTC.

The chain has TRBV11-2 and TRBJ2-7; 10 bases agree with TRBD2. The CDR3 covers 17 residues. Per germline, CDR1 SGHAT and CDR2 FQNNGV. V gave up 1 base and J gave up 7 bases; unmatched junction bases: 13. The CDR3 nucleotides read TGTGCCAGCAGCTTAGTCATGCTAGCGGGGGCCGCTAAAGAGCAGTACTTC. It is translated as CASSLVMLAGAAKEQYF.

This sequence joins TRBV19 and TRBJ1-6, with 7 bases lining up with TRBD1. CDR1 and CDR2 from the germline V gene are LNHDA and SQIVND (reference sequence). This CDR3 spans 14 amino acids. V lost 11 bases and J lost 3; bases outside the gene matches: 7. This CDR3 reads CASGGTVYNSPLHF. CDR3 coding DNA: TGTGCCTCTGGAGGGACAGTCTATAATTCACCCCTCCACTTT.

The J gene is TRBJ2-7, the V gene TRBV5-1; 8 positions match TRBD1. V trimming: 4 bases; J trimming: 3 bases; junction bases outside the gene matches: 9. The CDR3 has 15 residues. Germline loops: CDR1 SGHRS, CDR2 YFSETQ. CDR3: CASSPSGQGYYEQYF. CDR3 sequence (DNA): TGCGCCAGCAGCCCCTCAGGACAGGGCTACTACGAGCAGTACTTC.

The chain combines TRBV23-1 with TRBJ2-2; tentatively, D is TRBD2 (6 bases). TRBV23-1 is assigned to the ORF class and has an uncertain function. There are 17 residues in the CDR3. Trimming took 0 bases from V and 3 from J, leaving 14 bases between them. The CDR3 bases are TGCGCCAGCAGTCAATCACCGCTAGCGATAGACACCGGGGAGCTGTTTTTT. This gives the protein CASSQSPLAIDTGELFF.

V is TRBV5-1 and J is TRBJ2-2; possibly TRBD2 for D (6 bases). Trimming stripped 3 bases from V and 7 bases from J, with 13 bases between. CDR3 length equals 14 residues. CDR1 is SGHRS and CDR2 is YFSETQ in the germline V gene. CDR3 DNA: TGCGCCAGCAGCTGGGGGGACGGACGCGGGGAGCTGTTTTTT. Protein sequence: CASSWGDGRGELFF.

The chain carries TRBV7-9 and TRBJ1-1, with 8 bases fitting TRBD1. Per germline, CDR1 SEHNR and CDR2 FQNEAQ (reference sequence). The CDR3 runs to 16 residues. The V gene end was trimmed by 4 bases and the J gene end by 1 base; junction bases not matched to a gene: 8. The CDR3 DNA reads TGTGCCAGCAGCTCCTCAGGGGGCGGTCGGAACACTGAAGCTTTCTTT. Translated: CASSSSGGGRNTEAFF.

In its sample, this clone was seen a few times. The chain couples TRBV3-1 (or the pseudogene TRBV3-2) to TRBJ1-5; D gene uncertain. Germline lookup yields CDR1 LGHDT and CDR2 YNNKEL (reference sequence). Trimming left V 0 bases short and J 0 bases short, with 15 bases between. This CDR3 has 18 amino acids. CDR3 region: CASSQDRLTESSNQPQHF. CDR3 DNA sequence: TGTGCCAGCAGCCAAGATCGATTAACAGAGTCTAGCAATCAGCCCCAGCATTTT.

The chain combines TRBV7-2 with TRBJ1-2; TRBD1 might be the D (6 bases). In germline, CDR1 is SGHTA, CDR2 FQGNSA. The CDR3 spans 13 residues. The V gene lost 2 bases and the J gene lost 6 bases, with 10 bases spanning the gap. CDR3 nucleotides: TGTGCCAGCAGCTTATGGGGGCCTGATGGCTACACCTTC. Amino acids: CASSLWGPDGYTF.

The chain has TRBV7-9 and TRBJ2-5; D ambiguous. Trimming cost V 5 bases and J 5 bases, with 12 bases left between them. Looked up from germline, CDR1 is SEHNR and CDR2 is FQNEAQ (reference sequence). CDR3 size: 13 residues. CDR3 nucleotide sequence: TGTGCCAGCAGCACCGACTTGTCGGAGACCCAGTACTTC. The encoded protein is CASSTDLSETQYF.

This sequence joins TRBV29-1 and TRBJ1-2; D may be TRBD1 (5 bases). Between the trimmed V and J ends, which lost 3 bases and 0 bases, there was a span of 8 bases. The CDR3 sequence is 13 residues long. Per the germline V gene, CDR1 is SQVTM and CDR2 is ANQGSEA. The CDR3 coding sequence is TGCAGCGTTGACTCAGGGACTAACTATGGCTACACCTTC. It specifies CSVDSGTNYGYTF.